These T cell receptor beta chains were read from a single sample in a study of blood T cell repertoires in COVID-19. Only in-frame clones appear in the TCRdb table, and some are missing; sequencing was by immunoSEQ multiplex PCR. The profile shows some 150,000 clones, 70% to 90% of them singletons. The specimen sequenced was peripheral blood. The source of these receptors is a human donor in a cohort sampled during active COVID-19. CDR3s include the opening cysteine and the closing phenylalanine or tryptophan. The D gene is left open where the match is weak. Clone size is not always given. Where it is, it says once, few, many or a class for expanded clones.

d_call j_call v_call clone_size cdr3_nt cdr3_aa
NA TRBJ1-1 TRBV16 NA TGTGCCAGCAGCCAATCGGGGCAGGACACTGAAGCTTTCTTT CASSQSGQDTEAFF
TRBD2 TRBJ2-2 TRBV5-4 NA TGTGCCAGCCGCCGGGGCGGGAGGGCGGCCGGGGAGCTGTTTTTT CASRRGGRAAGELFF
TRBD1 TRBJ1-4 TRBV5-4 NA TGTGCCAGCAGCTTGGGGACAGGGGGCATTGATAATGAAAAACTGTTTTTT CASSLGTGGIDNEKLFF
TRBD1 TRBJ1-6 TRBV5-1 NA TGCGCCAGCAGCCCGACGGACAGGGGTAATTCACCCCTCCACTTT CASSPTDRGNSPLHF
NA TRBJ2-1 TRBV28 few TGTGCCAGCAGCCCTTGGAGAGGGTCCTACAATGAGCAGTTCTTC CASSPWRGSYNEQFF
TRBD2 TRBJ2-4 TRBV3-1/TRBV3-2 once TGTGCCAGCAGCCAGTACGGGCTGGGTAGCGGGAGAGGGGGCAAAAACATTCAGTACTTC CASSQYGLGSGRGGKNIQYF
NA TRBJ1-6 TRBV27 once TGTGCCAGCAAAATGGCGGGTGCGAATTCACCCCTCCACTTT CASKMAGANSPLHF
NA TRBJ1-6 TRBV3-1/TRBV3-2 NA TGTGCCAGCAGCCAAGGCAGCAGGAATTCACCCCTCCACTTT CASSQGSRNSPLHF
NA TRBJ2-5 TRBV21-1 NA TGTGCCAGCAGCAAAAAAAAGAGGGGGACAGGGGGCAGGGAGACCCAGTACTTC CASSKKKRGTGGRETQYF
NA TRBJ2-4 TRBV5-1 NA TGCGCCAGCAGCTTGACCGCGGGTGTAGCCAAAAACATTCAGTACTTC CASSLTAGVAKNIQYF
TRBD1 TRBJ1-6 TRBV6-6 NA TGTGCCAGCACTGTACAGGGGCGCAGACATTCACCCCTCCACTTT CASTVQGRRHSPLHF
TRBD2 TRBJ2-5 TRBV6-2/TRBV6-3 NA TGTGCCAGCAGTTACCCGGACAAGGGACTAGCGGGGCCTCAGTACCAAGAGACCCAGTACTTC CASSYPDKGLAGPQYQETQYF
TRBD1 TRBJ1-2 TRBV28 NA TGTGCCAGCAGTCCTGGACAGGAGTATGGCTACACCTTC CASSPGQEYGYTF
NA TRBJ2-1 TRBV7-8 once TGTGCCAGCAGCTTAGCTGCGGGTGACTCCTACAATGAGCAGTTCTTC CASSLAAGDSYNEQFF
NA TRBJ1-2 TRBV7-8 NA TGTGCCAGCAGCCCCCTTGTGAGGTCGAACTATGGCTACACCTTC CASSPLVRSNYGYTF
TRBD2 TRBJ2-7 TRBV27 NA TGTGCCAGCAGTTACAGTCGACTAGCGGGAGCGGGCGAGCAGTACTTC CASSYSRLAGAGEQYF
TRBD1 TRBJ2-7 TRBV2 NA TGTGCCAGCAGGCGAGACGGTGTGGACAGGGTCTACGAGCAGTACTTC CASRRDGVDRVYEQYF
TRBD1 TRBJ2-2 TRBV4-1 NA TGCGCCAGCAGCCAAGGTGTGATGGGACAGGGGAACACCGGGGAGCTGTTTTTT CASSQGVMGQGNTGELFF
NA TRBJ2-7 TRBV19 NA TGTGCCAGTAGTCTTAGCGGAGGCTCCTACGAGCAGTACTTC CASSLSGGSYEQYF
TRBD1 TRBJ2-4 TRBV5-5 NA TGTGCCAGCAGGGATGGCGATCGACAGGGGGCCAAAAACATTCAGTACTTC CASRDGDRQGAKNIQYF
NA TRBJ2-3 TRBV28 NA TGTGCCAGCAGTTTACCCGGGACTGCTAGCACAGATACGCAGTATTTT CASSLPGTASTDTQYF
NA TRBJ2-5 TRBV3-1/TRBV3-2 NA TGTGCCAGCAGCCCAGGCGTCGAGGGTCCGAAGTACTTC CASSPGVEGPKYF
TRBD2 TRBJ2-1 TRBV10-1 NA TGCGCCAGCAGTGACGGGGGGTTAAGAAGGCAGTTCTTC CASSDGGLRRQFF
TRBD2 TRBJ2-7 TRBV5-5 NA TGTGCCAGCAGCTTGGTTGCGGGGGGGGCCCTCTACGAGCAGTACTTC CASSLVAGGALYEQYF
NA TRBJ1-2 TRBV28 NA TGTGCCAGCAGTCTAACAGGGTCTCACTATGGCTACACCTTC CASSLTGSHYGYTF
NA TRBJ1-5 TRBV19 NA TGTGCCAGTAATGTTTTGGGGAACAGGGTAGGTCAGCCCCAGCATTTT CASNVLGNRVGQPQHF
TRBD1 TRBJ1-1 TRBV29-1 medium-sized TGCAGCGGACAGGGGGGGACTGAAGCTTTCTTT CSGQGGTEAFF
NA TRBJ1-2 TRBV5-1 NA TGCGCCAGCAGCGTAACACAGGCAGGGGACTATGGCTACACCTTC CASSVTQAGDYGYTF
NA TRBJ2-6 TRBV2 NA TGTGCCAGCAGTCAGGGTAGGGCTGGGGCCAACGTCCTGACTTTC CASSQGRAGANVLTF
NA TRBJ1-6 TRBV5-4 NA TGTGCCAGCAGCTTGGCGGGTTATAATTCACCCCTCCACTTT CASSLAGYNSPLHF
TRBD2 TRBJ2-1 TRBV10-2 NA TGCGCCAGCCAGGGTAGCGGGGTTGAGCAGTTCTTC CASQGSGVEQFF
NA TRBJ1-1 TRBV6-5 once TGTGCCAGCAGAAATACCCCCGGTTGGACTGAAGCTTTCTTT CASRNTPGWTEAFF
NA TRBJ2-2 TRBV7-9 NA TGTGCCAGCAGCATTCGTACCGGGGAGCTGTTTTTT CASSIRTGELFF
TRBD2 TRBJ2-1 TRBV6-4 NA TGTGCCAGCAGTGACTCGAGGGGACTAGCGGGGGCCAATGAGCAGTTCTTC CASSDSRGLAGANEQFF
NA TRBJ2-1 TRBV14 NA TGTGCCAGCAGCCCCGTGGCGGGTTTCGGCAATGAGCAGTTCTTC CASSPVAGFGNEQFF
NA TRBJ1-2 TRBV11-2 NA TGTGCCAGCAGCCTCATGGAGGCGGGTAACTATGGCTACACCTTC CASSLMEAGNYGYTF
NA TRBJ1-1 TRBV12-3/TRBV12-4 NA TGTGCCAGCAATCTCAGGGGATACACTGAAGCTTTCTTT CASNLRGYTEAFF
NA TRBJ1-6 TRBV18 NA TGTGCCAGCTCACCACCTGGGGAGAGTCCACCCCTCCACTTT CASSPPGESPPLHF
NA TRBJ2-7 TRBV5-1 NA TGCGCCAGCAGCTTGGAGGGGAATCTCGAGCAGTACTTC CASSLEGNLEQYF
NA TRBJ2-5 TRBV2 NA TGTGCCAGCAGTGGGACACGGCAAGAGACCCAGTACTTC CASSGTRQETQYF
NA TRBJ2-3 TRBV7-9 NA TGTGCCAGCAGGGTCCTCCAGGGAGATACGCAGTATTTT CASRVLQGDTQYF
TRBD1 TRBJ1-3 TRBV5-1 NA TGCGCCAGCAGCTTCGGGAGTGACAGGGTTGGAAACACCATATATTTT CASSFGSDRVGNTIYF
TRBD1 TRBJ2-5 TRBV9 NA TGTGCCAGCAGCACAGGGGTCGGAGAAGAGACCCAGTACTTC CASSTGVGEETQYF
NA TRBJ2-1 TRBV1 NA TGCACCAGCAGCCCTAACGGGGGGAAGTACAATGAGCAGTTCTTC CTSSPNGGKYNEQFF
TRBD1 TRBJ1-6 TRBV7-6 NA TGTGCCAGCAGCTTGGGGGGACAGACCAATTCACCCCTCCACTTT CASSLGGQTNSPLHF
NA TRBJ1-2 TRBV15 NA TGTGCCACCAGCAGAGATCGGGCCAGGGCTGGCTATGGCTACACCTTC CATSRDRARAGYGYTF
TRBD1 TRBJ2-3 TRBV7-9 NA TGTGCCAGCAGCTCCTCAGGGGGCGTCGAAGCAGATACGCAGTATTTT CASSSSGGVEADTQYF
NA TRBJ1-4 TRBV14 NA TGTGCCAGCAGCCAAGGAGACTATTCAACTAATGAAAAACTGTTTTTT CASSQGDYSTNEKLFF
NA TRBJ1-3 TRBV27 once TGTGCCAGCAGGGCGGGGTCACGGGGCTCTGGAAACACCATATATTTT CASRAGSRGSGNTIYF
TRBD1 TRBJ2-2 TRBV3-1/TRBV3-2 NA TGTGCCAGCAGCCAAGATCCCCTTCGACAGGGGGACACCGGGGAGCTGTTTTTT CASSQDPLRQGDTGELFF